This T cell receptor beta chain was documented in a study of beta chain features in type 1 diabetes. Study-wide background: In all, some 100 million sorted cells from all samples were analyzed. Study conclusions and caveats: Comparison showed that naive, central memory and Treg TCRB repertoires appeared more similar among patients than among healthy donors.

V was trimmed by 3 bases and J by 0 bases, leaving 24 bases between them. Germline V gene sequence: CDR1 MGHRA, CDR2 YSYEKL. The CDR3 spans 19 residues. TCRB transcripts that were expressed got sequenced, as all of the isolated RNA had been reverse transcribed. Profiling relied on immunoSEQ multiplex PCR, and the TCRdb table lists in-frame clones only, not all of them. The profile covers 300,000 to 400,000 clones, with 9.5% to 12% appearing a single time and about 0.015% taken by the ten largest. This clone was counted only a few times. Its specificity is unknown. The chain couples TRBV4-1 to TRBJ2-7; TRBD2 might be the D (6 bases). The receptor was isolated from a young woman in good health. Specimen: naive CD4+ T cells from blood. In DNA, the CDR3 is TGCGCCAGCAGCCATTTAGCGGCGCGGTCCCTCCGTAGCTCCTACGAGCAGTACTTC. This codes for CASSHLAARSLRSSYEQYF.